These T cell receptor beta chains were read from a single sample in a study of blood T cell repertoires in COVID-19. TCRdb keeps only in-frame clones here, not all; method: immunoSEQ multiplex PCR. The sample lists about 250,000 clones; approximately 85% were seen once. The sequenced sample consisted of peripheral blood. These receptors all come from a man aged 45-65 years with COVID-19, enrolled during active disease. The CDR3 runs from the conserved cysteine through the conserved F or W. A D gene is named only where the DNA matches it firmly. Clone sizes are given selectively: once, few, many, or a class where the clone is expanded.

D	length	size	V	J	DNA	CDR3
.	13	.	TRBV4-1	TRBJ2-5	TGCGCCAGCAGCGCGCGGGACAGCCAGACCCAGTACTTC	CASSARDSQTQYF
.	15	.	TRBV19	TRBJ1-5	TGTGCCAGTAGTATAGACGGGAAAAGTAATCAGCCCCAGCATTTT	CASSIDGKSNQPQHF
TRBD1	14	.	TRBV29-1	TRBJ2-3	TGCAGCTTGTGGACAGGTCGGTTCACAGATACGCAGTATTTT	CSLWTGRFTDTQYF
.	14	.	TRBV7-2	TRBJ1-1	TGTGCCAGCAGCTTAGCGCAGGGCCACACTGAAGCTTTCTTT	CASSLAQGHTEAFF
.	16	many	TRBV2	TRBJ2-2	TGTGCCAGCAGTGAACGGGGGGCCTCGAACACCGGGGAGCTGTTTTTT	CASSERGASNTGELFF
.	12	.	TRBV14	TRBJ2-5	TGTGCCAGCAGCCAGTCGTCAGGGACCCAGTACTTC	CASSQSSGTQYF
.	18	.	TRBV7-6	TRBJ2-7	TGTGCCAGCAGCCCGACCATCAGCATAGCCACATCCTCCTACGAGCAGTACTTC	CASSPTISIATSSYEQYF
.	15	.	TRBV9	TRBJ2-5	TGTGCCAGCAGCGTAGCTGAGGGGGTTACAGAGACCCAGTACTTC	CASSVAEGVTETQYF
.	12	.	TRBV12-3/TRBV12-4	TRBJ1-2	TGTGCCATATCCTACGCGGCGGGCGGCTACACCTTC	CAISYAAGGYTF
TRBD1	14	.	TRBV19	TRBJ1-1	TGTGCCAGTAGTATCGATAACAGGGGGACTGAAGCTTTCTTT	CASSIDNRGTEAFF
.	17	.	TRBV9	TRBJ1-2	TGTGCCAGCAGCGGCCTAAGCACAGGACAAGCTAACTATGGCTACACCTTC	CASSGLSTGQANYGYTF
.	13	.	TRBV9	TRBJ1-3	TGTGCCAGCAGCTCCCTAACTGGAAACACCATATATTTT	CASSSLTGNTIYF
.	14	.	TRBV4-3	TRBJ2-1	TGCGCCAGCAGCCCAGCGCCGAGCTACAATGAGCAGTTCTTC	CASSPAPSYNEQFF
.	15	.	TRBV7-8	TRBJ1-6	TGTGCCAGCAGCCTACAGGGCCTCGTTAGTTCACCCCTCCACTTT	CASSLQGLVSSPLHF
TRBD1	14	.	TRBV7-2	TRBJ1-1	TGTGCCAGCACCGCGGACAGGGCGCACACTGAAGCTTTCTTT	CASTADRAHTEAFF
TRBD1	14	.	TRBV24-1	TRBJ2-1	TGTGCCACCAGCGACAGGGAACGCGACAATGAGCAGTTCTTC	CATSDRERDNEQFF
.	14	.	TRBV15	TRBJ2-1	TGTGCCACCAGCCCCCCTAACGTCTACAATGAGCAGTTCTTC	CATSPPNVYNEQFF
TRBD1	15	.	TRBV7-8	TRBJ2-1	TGTGCCAGCAGCTTACAGGGGGCATCCTACAATGAGCAGTTCTTC	CASSLQGASYNEQFF
TRBD1	13	.	TRBV6-5	TRBJ1-2	TGTGCCAGCACTAGGGGACAGGGGTATGGCTACACCTTC	CASTRGQGYGYTF
TRBD1	15	few	TRBV6-5	TRBJ1-5	TGTGCCAGCAGCCTCGGGACAGGGAACATGCAGCCCCAGCATTTT	CASSLGTGNMQPQHF
TRBD1	12	once	TRBV11-2	TRBJ1-5	TGTGCCAGCAGAAGACAGGGTCAGCCCCAGCATTTT	CASRRQGQPQHF
TRBD1	16	.	TRBV5-1	TRBJ1-1	TGCGCCAGCAGCATCCAGGGACAGGGGGTTGGTACTGAAGCTTTCTTT	CASSIQGQGVGTEAFF
TRBD1	14	.	TRBV19	TRBJ2-7	TGTGCCAGTAGTATCGGACAGGGAACCTACGAGCAGTACTTC	CASSIGQGTYEQYF